One sample yielded the 5 T cell receptor beta chains listed below, sequenced in a study of T cell changes during pregnancy in multiple sclerosis. Profiling relied on immunoSEQ multiplex PCR, and the TCRdb table lists in-frame clones only, not all of them. The sample holds 60,000 to 85,000 clones, roughly 94% seen once. The material was peripheral blood, obtained in the third trimester of pregnancy. The receptors here all came from a female donor with multiple sclerosis, enrolled in a pregnancy study.

The J gene is TRBJ1-3, the V gene TRBV19; D remains ambiguous. The V end lost 6 bases, the J end lost 0 bases, and 6 bases lay between the germline ends. This CDR3 comprises 13 residues. Germline values: CDR1 LNHDA, CDR2 SQIVND (reference sequence). The CDR3 DNA sequence: TGTGCCAGTAGCCGGTTCTCTGGAAACACCATATATTTT. Encoded protein: CASSRFSGNTIYF.

The chain has TRBV6-5 and TRBJ2-1, with 9 positions matching TRBD1. Germline V CDR1 and CDR2: MNHEY, SVGAGI. Unmatched junction bases numbered 7, after V lost 6 bases and J lost 4 bases. The CDR3 is 15 residues long. The CDR3 DNA reads as TGTGCCAGCAGACATACCGGGACAGGGTACAATGAGCAGTTCTTC. This codes for CASRHTGTGYNEQFF.

The chain has TRBV28 and TRBJ1-5; no clear D gene. This CDR3 has 11 residues. Trimming removed 4 bases at V and 5 bases at J, with 3 bases between. The germline gives CDR1 MDHEN, CDR2 SYDVKM. Written as DNA, the CDR3 is TGTGCCAGCAGTTCGGATCAGCCCCAGCATTTT. Translating gives CASSSDQPQHF. The full variable domain, in which reference TRBV28 and TRBJ1-5 provide the parts outside the CDR3, is DVKVTQSSRYLVKRTGEKVFLECVQDMDHENMFWYRQDPGLGLRLIYFSYDVKMKEKGDIPEGYSVSREKKERFSLILESASTNQTSMYLCASSSDQPQHFGDGTRLSIL.

The V and J genes are TRBV7-6 and TRBJ1-4, with TRBD1 matching over 7 bases. This CDR3 region has 16 residues. Germline V CDR1 and CDR2: SGHVS, FNYEAQ. V lost 5 bases and J lost 6; bases outside the gene matches: 12. For the CDR3, the DNA is TGTGCCAGCAGCCAAGCGGTAACAGGGGAGTATGAAAAACTGTTTTTT. It codes for CASSQAVTGEYEKLFF.

V is TRBV18 and J is TRBJ2-7; 9 bases line up with TRBD1. CDR1 is KGHSH and CDR2 is LQKENI in the germline V gene. With 3 bases clipped from V and 5 bases from J, the junction kept 5 bases outside the gene matches. The CDR3 has 14 amino acids. This CDR3 reads CASSPGTGQNEQYF. The CDR3 coding sequence is TGTGCCAGCTCACCCGGGACAGGGCAGAACGAGCAGTACTTC.